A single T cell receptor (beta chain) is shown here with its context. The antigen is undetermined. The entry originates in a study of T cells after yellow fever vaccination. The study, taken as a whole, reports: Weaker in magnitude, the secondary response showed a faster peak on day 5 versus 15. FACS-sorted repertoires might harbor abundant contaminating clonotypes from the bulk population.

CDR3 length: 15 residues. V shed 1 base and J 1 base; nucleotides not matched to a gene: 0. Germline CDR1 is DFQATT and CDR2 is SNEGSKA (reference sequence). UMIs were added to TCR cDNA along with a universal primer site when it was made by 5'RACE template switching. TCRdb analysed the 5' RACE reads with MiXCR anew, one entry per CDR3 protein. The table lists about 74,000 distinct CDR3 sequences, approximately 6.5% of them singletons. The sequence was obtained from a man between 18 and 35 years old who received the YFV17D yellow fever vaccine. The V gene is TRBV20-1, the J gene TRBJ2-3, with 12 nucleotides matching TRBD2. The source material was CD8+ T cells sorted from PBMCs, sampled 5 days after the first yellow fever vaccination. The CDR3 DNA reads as TGCAGTGCTAGAGGACTAGCGGGGGGCACAGATACGCAGTATTTT. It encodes CSARGLAGGTDTQYF.